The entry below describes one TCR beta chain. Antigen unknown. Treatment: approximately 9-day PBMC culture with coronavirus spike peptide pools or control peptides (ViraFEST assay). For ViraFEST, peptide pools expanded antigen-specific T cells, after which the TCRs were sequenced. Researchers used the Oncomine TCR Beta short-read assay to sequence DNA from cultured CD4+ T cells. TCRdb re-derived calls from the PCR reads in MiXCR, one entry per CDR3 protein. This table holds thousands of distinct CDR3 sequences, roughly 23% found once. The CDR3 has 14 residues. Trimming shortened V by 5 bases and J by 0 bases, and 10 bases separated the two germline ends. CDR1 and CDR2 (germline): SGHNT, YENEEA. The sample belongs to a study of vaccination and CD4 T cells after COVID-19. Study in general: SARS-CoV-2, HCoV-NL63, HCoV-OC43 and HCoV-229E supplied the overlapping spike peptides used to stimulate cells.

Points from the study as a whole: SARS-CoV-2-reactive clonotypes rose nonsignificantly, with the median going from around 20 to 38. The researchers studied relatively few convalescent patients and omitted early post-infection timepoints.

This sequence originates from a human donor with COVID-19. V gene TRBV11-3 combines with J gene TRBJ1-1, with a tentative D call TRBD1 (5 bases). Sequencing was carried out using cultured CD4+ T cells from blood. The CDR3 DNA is TGTGCCAGCAGCCTCAGGGTTGTGAACACTGAAGCTTTCTTT. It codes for CASSLRVVNTEAFF.